This is a list of T cell receptor beta chains from one sample in a study of monozygotic twins with inflammatory bowel disease. From the 5' RACE reads, TCRdb lists one entry per CDR3 protein and no DNA. The sample has about 330,000 distinct CDR3 sequences. The sample was blood. The receptor source for this set is a human donor with ulcerative colitis or Crohn's disease, or a healthy co-twin of an affected twin (not recorded which). CDR3s include the opening cysteine and the closing phenylalanine or tryptophan.

CDR3: CASSPRQPSSNQPQHF
J: TRBJ1-5
V: TRBV12-3/TRBV12-4

CDR3: CASSQDPAHPPYEQYF
J: TRBJ2-7
V: TRBV12-3/TRBV12-4

CDR3: CASSHRQVGADTQYF
J: TRBJ2-3
V: TRBV18

CDR3: CASSYSKVRPDTQYF
J: TRBJ2-3
V: TRBV6-2/TRBV6-3

CDR3: CASLLPGANVLTF
J: TRBJ2-6
V: TRBV19

CDR3: CASTFTTAGPHEQYF
J: TRBJ2-7
V: TRBV6-1

CDR3: CASSPPGGPYEQYF
J: TRBJ2-7
V: TRBV19

CDR3: CSARTSRGLGDEQFF
J: TRBJ2-1
V: TRBV20-1

CDR3: CASLGITENGYTF
J: TRBJ1-2
V: TRBV18

CDR3: CASSLGGPGGNIQYF
J: TRBJ2-4
V: TRBV28

CDR3: CASSLTHEQYF
J: TRBJ2-7
V: TRBV7-9

CDR3: CASTVGDQPQHF
J: TRBJ1-5
V: TRBV7-9

CDR3: CASSSDRGWDTEAFF
J: TRBJ1-1
V: TRBV5-5

CDR3: CASSLGGVRAGELFF
J: TRBJ2-2
V: TRBV5-1

CDR3: CASSESASGIYEQYF
J: TRBJ2-7
V: TRBV10-1

CDR3: CASSLEGSSLREQFF
J: TRBJ2-1
V: TRBV7-2

CDR3: CASSQGSSPRGNIQYF
J: TRBJ2-4
V: TRBV4-1

CDR3: CASSKGLDRASKNIQYF
J: TRBJ2-4
V: TRBV21-1

CDR3: CASRHGGLSPNNEQFF
J: TRBJ2-1
V: TRBV5-1

CDR3: CASSLGTGITDTQYF
J: TRBJ2-3
V: TRBV7-2

CDR3: CASSPQIGGELFF
J: TRBJ2-2
V: TRBV9

CDR3: CASIRHRVCAPGAFF
J: TRBJ1-1
V: TRBV23-1

CDR3: CASSERGAGANVLTF
J: TRBJ2-6
V: TRBV6-1

CDR3: CASSQSLGLEKSEQYF
J: TRBJ2-7
V: TRBV4-3

CDR3: CASSATISATQYF
J: TRBJ2-3
V: TRBV7-3

CDR3: CASSPRPGLEAFF
J: TRBJ1-1
V: TRBV11-2

CDR3: CSAKTPEWGNTIYF
J: TRBJ1-3
V: TRBV20-1

CDR3: CATKSARANEQYF
J: TRBJ2-7
V: TRBV2

CDR3: CASSSRDRVGEQYF
J: TRBJ2-7
V: TRBV5-4

CDR3: CASSFPQETQYF
J: TRBJ2-5
V: TRBV5-4

CDR3: CASSIMETIRRQPQHF
J: TRBJ1-5
V: TRBV19

CDR3: CASSQDPQGTNEKLFF
J: TRBJ1-4
V: TRBV5-1

CDR3: CSVGLAGGGTQYF
J: TRBJ2-5
V: TRBV20-1

CDR3: CSVPSRGTEAFF
J: TRBJ1-1
V: TRBV29-1

CDR3: CSARDRSREQYF
J: TRBJ2-7
V: TRBV20-1

CDR3: CASSPSGRKKNQPQHF
J: TRBJ1-5
V: TRBV6-1

CDR3: CASSSTSGGEVYEQYF
J: TRBJ2-7
V: TRBV7-9

CDR3: CAGSNPTGGPGELFF
J: TRBJ2-2
V: TRBV5-1

CDR3: CASSSWTSGGVGELFF
J: TRBJ2-2
V: TRBV3-1

CDR3: CATRNPGQGNTGELFF
J: TRBJ2-2
V: TRBV15

CDR3: CASWRQATDTQYF
J: TRBJ2-3
V: TRBV5-1

CDR3: CSARSGDPWGEQYF
J: TRBJ2-7
V: TRBV20-1

CDR3: CASSLGAGTSLYEQFF
J: TRBJ2-1
V: TRBV7-8

CDR3: CASSALTGSGYTF
J: TRBJ1-2
V: TRBV6-1

CDR3: CASSLTGANSPLHF
J: TRBJ1-6
V: TRBV6-5

CDR3: CASSTRGLAESSYNEQFF
J: TRBJ2-1
V: TRBV28